This T cell receptor (beta chain) was sequenced in a study of T cells in Graves' hyperthyroidism and ophthalmopathy. Study as a whole: Sampling of peripheral blood happened at initial diagnosis, prior to any treatment.

Using RNA transcripts as the source, TCR beta CDR3 regions were amplified. HTBI primers were employed in a first-round RT-PCR of the TCR CDR3. TCRdb redid the calling of the multiplex PCR reads with MiXCR, one entry per CDR3 protein. Counted here are hundreds of thousands of distinct CDR3 sequences, more than 15% occurring once; the ten biggest clones make up under 3.5%. The CDR3 covers 15 residues. Germline V lookup: CDR1 LGHDT, CDR2 YNNKEL (reference sequence). Whole-study results and caveats: Appearing also in blood were most of the thyroid clonotypes expanded above 0.001.

Details on this clonotype: Its antigen is not known. A clone one base away is much larger, so this may be a read error.

The sequence derives from a woman aged 40 to 49 with Graves' ophthalmopathy. The sequenced sample consisted of blood. This sequence joins TRBV3-1 and TRBJ2-7, with 7 bases identical to TRBD2. The CDR3 nucleotides read TGTGCCAGCGGCCAAGATCTGGGGGGAGGGTACGAGCAGTACTTC. It is translated as CASGQDLGGGYEQYF.